These 8 T cell receptor beta chains originate from one sample sequenced in a study of OX40 agonist ivuxolimab in advanced cancers. Clones were sequenced by immunoSEQ multiplex PCR, and TCRdb holds only the in-frame ones, with some missing. Of roughly 15,000 clones listed, about 77% are singletons. Here the sequenced sample was CD4+ or CD8+ T cells sorted from blood, taken in a trial of the OX40 agonist ivuxolimab. The receptors here all came from an adult with an advanced solid tumor such as melanoma, head and neck, liver or kidney cancer.

The gene calls are TRBV4-1 and TRBJ1-6; D gene ambiguous. The V gene lost 1 base and the J gene lost 1 base, with 14 bases spanning the gap. Germline V lookup: CDR1 MGHRA, CDR2 YSYEKL. The CDR3 consists of 18 residues. The CDR3 DNA follows: TGCGCCAGCAGCCAAGTTAATATGGGATTTTCCTATAATTCACCCCTCCACTTT. This translates into CASSQVNMGFSYNSPLHF.

This chain connects TRBV5-6 to TRBJ2-7; no clear D. Germline V gene data show CDR1 as SGHDT and CDR2 as YYEEEE. The CDR3 is made up of 14 amino acids. Trimming took off 0 bases at V and 0 bases at J, with 7 bases between the two ends. CDR3 DNA sequence: TGTGCCAGCAGCTTGGTTGGGGACTCCTACGAGCAGTACTTC. The encoded protein is CASSLVGDSYEQYF.

The chain has TRBV27 and TRBJ2-7, with no clear D. CDR3 length: 13 amino acids. V was pared by 3 bases and J by 4 bases, with 10 bases between. Germline lookup yields CDR1 MNHEY and CDR2 SMNVEV (reference sequence). CDR3 residues: CASSFTYGYEQYF. Here the CDR3 DNA reads TGTGCCAGCAGTTTCACCTATGGGTACGAGCAGTACTTC.

The V gene is TRBV9, the J gene TRBJ2-7; 10 nucleotides agree with TRBD2. The germline gives CDR1 SGDLS, CDR2 YYNGEE. The CDR3 has 15 residues. Losses at the gene ends were 2 bases for V and 2 bases for J; bases not matched to a gene: 4. CDR3 bases: TGTGCCAGCAGCGTTGGGACTAGCGCAACCTACGAGCAGTACTTC. Encoded protein: CASSVGTSATYEQYF.

The chain has TRBV19 and TRBJ2-7; 11 bases align to TRBD1. The CDR3 has 15 amino acids. V shed 4 bases, J shed 4 bases, and the junction held 6 bases outside the gene matches. Per germline, CDR1 LNHDA and CDR2 SQIVND (reference sequence). The CDR3 DNA sequence: TGTGCCAGTAGTACCAGCGGGACAGGGGGGTACGAGCAGTACTTC. Translating gives CASSTSGTGGYEQYF.

The chain employs TRBV5-6 and TRBJ1-5; D is ambiguous. This CDR3 comprises 13 residues. Trimming cost V 0 bases and J 11 bases, with 12 bases left between them. Per the germline V gene, CDR1 is SGHDT and CDR2 is YYEEEE. As DNA, the CDR3 is TGTGCCAGCAGCTTGGGACCCCCGGGAGCCCAGCATTTT. Amino acids: CASSLGPPGAQHF. Combining the CDR3 with reference TRBV5-6 and TRBJ1-5 gives the whole variable domain DAGVTQSPTHLIKTRGQQVTLRCSPKSGHDTVSWYQQALGQGPQFIFQYYEEEERQRGNFPDRFSGHQFPNYSSELNVNALLLGDSALYLCASSLGPPGAQHFGDGTRLSIL.

The chain recombines TRBV28 with TRBJ2-1; the D is unclear. Germline CDR1 reads MDHEN; CDR2 reads SYDVKM. The CDR3 has 15 residues. Trimming pared 6 bases from V and 0 bases from J, leaving 12 bases between. CDR3 sequence: CASSPGPSSYNEQFF. As DNA, the CDR3 is TGTGCCAGCAGCCCCGGGCCGAGCTCCTACAATGAGCAGTTCTTC. Combining the CDR3 with reference TRBV28 and TRBJ2-1 gives the whole variable domain DVKVTQSSRYLVKRTGEKVFLECVQDMDHENMFWYRQDPGLGLRLIYFSYDVKMKEKGDIPEGYSVSREKKERFSLILESASTNQTSMYLCASSPGPSSYNEQFFGPGTRLTVL.

This clone was observed a few times. This rearrangement joins TRBV2 to TRBJ2-7; D ambiguous. The CDR3 spans 14 residues. CDR1 SNHLY and CDR2 FYNNEI come from the germline V gene. V lost 2 bases to trimming and J lost 6 bases, with 14 bases between them. The CDR3 sequence is CASSELQDVSEQYF. In nucleotides, the CDR3 is TGTGCCAGCAGTGAACTCCAGGACGTATCCGAGCAGTACTTC.